Below are 19 T cell receptor beta chains sequenced from a single sample in a study of PD-1 blockade in classical Hodgkin lymphoma. Clones were read by immunoSEQ multiplex PCR, and TCRdb kept only the in-frame ones, dropping some. The data contain 13,000 or so clones, about 93% of them singletons. Every single patient, without exception, relapsed after autologous stem cell transplantation, and brentuximab vedotin exposure varied. Sample: peripheral blood mononuclear cells (PBMCs), taken at baseline. These TCRs come from a human donor with classical Hodgkin lymphoma.

This rearrangement joins TRBV6-5 to TRBJ2-1; 7 bases are a match to TRBD2. CDR3 size: 15 residues. V dropped 2 bases and J dropped 7; count of bases not matched to a gene: 8. CDR1 and CDR2 from the germline V gene are MNHEY and SVGAGI. The CDR3 here is CASSYMAGVDNEQFF. The CDR3 coding sequence is TGTGCCAGCAGTTACATGGCGGGAGTCGATAATGAGCAGTTCTTC.

The rearrangement joins TRBV2 to TRBJ2-4; 7 nucleotides line up with TRBD2. The CDR3 is 14 amino acids. The junction had 10 bases not matched to a gene; V was cut back by 7 bases and J by 7 bases. Germline CDR1 SNHLY, CDR2 FYNNEI. CDR3 sequence: CASIGGAGDNIQYF. The CDR3 DNA reads TGTGCCAGCATTGGGGGTGCGGGAGACAACATTCAGTACTTC.

The chain combines TRBV7-3 with TRBJ2-7; 8 bases are a match to TRBD2. Germline-derived CDR1 and CDR2 are SGHTA and FQGTGA. V lost 5 bases, J lost 6 bases, and 6 bases stayed unmatched. CDR3 size: 13 residues. CDR3 amino acids: CASSRTSSSEQYF. The DNA of the CDR3 is TGTGCCAGCAGCAGGACTAGCTCTTCCGAGCAGTACTTC.

The rearrangement links TRBV27 to TRBJ2-7; D might be TRBD2 (6 bases). Germline V lookup: CDR1 MNHEY, CDR2 SMNVEV (reference sequence). Between the trimmed V and J ends, which lost 5 bases and 2 bases, there was a span of 10 bases. The CDR3 runs 13 residues. The CDR3 here is CASSQGLPYEQYF. CDR3 nucleotides: TGTGCCAGCAGTCAGGGACTTCCCTACGAGCAGTACTTC.

The chain uses TRBV6-1 and TRBJ1-1, with D hard to call. The ends were cut back, 4 bases at V and 2 bases at J, with 14 bases in the middle. Germline V gene sequence: CDR1 MNHNS, CDR2 SASEGT. This CDR3 is 15 amino acids long. This CDR3 is CASSVHTKANTEAFF. CDR3 sequence (DNA): TGTGCCAGCAGTGTCCACACAAAAGCAAACACTGAAGCTTTCTTT.

The genes are TRBV5-1 and TRBJ2-7; no clear D. Trimming removed 2 bases from V and 3 bases from J, with 12 bases in between. CDR3 length: 14 amino acids. The V gene's germline CDR1 is SGHRS and CDR2 YFSETQ. CDR3 sequence reads: CASSLSGSGYEQYF. The CDR3 nucleotides read TGCGCCAGCAGCTTAAGTGGATCAGGCTACGAGCAGTACTTC.

V and J are TRBV7-6 and TRBJ2-5; 8 bases agree with TRBD2. The CDR3 spans 14 residues. Germline assignment: CDR1 SGHVS and CDR2 FNYEAQ. The junction had 4 bases not matched to a gene; V was cut back by 3 bases and J by 4 bases. The CDR3 DNA follows: TGTGCCAGCAGCTTGAGCGGGGGCAGAGAGACCCAGTACTTC. Translation gives CASSLSGGRETQYF.

The chain has TRBV11-2 and TRBJ1-3; no reliable D call. This CDR3 has 16 amino acids. The V end lost 7 bases, the J end lost 0 bases, and 16 bases lay between the germline ends. Germline CDR1 and CDR2: SGHAT and FQNNGV. The CDR3 DNA sequence: TGTGCCAGCACTCTTAACGTCAGAAACTCTGGAAACACCATATATTTT. Its translation: CASTLNVRNSGNTIYF.

This clone came up once. The chain uses TRBV13 and TRBJ2-7, with a tentative D call TRBD2 (5 bases). There are 13 residues in the CDR3. Deletions cut 5 bases from V and 6 bases from J, with 14 bases between. Per germline, CDR1 PRHDT and CDR2 FYEKMQ (reference sequence). Here the CDR3 DNA reads TGTGCCAGCAGCCCAGGACTGGGTGGCGAGCAGTACTTC. Protein: CASSPGLGGEQYF.

J is TRBJ2-7 and V is TRBV5-1, with TRBD2 identical over 11 bases. The CDR3 totals 16 residues. V lost 2 bases to trimming and J lost 0 bases; unmatched junction nucleotides: 4. Germline-derived CDR1 and CDR2 are SGHRS and YFSETQ. The CDR3 loop is CASSFELAGASYEQYF. The CDR3 DNA reads TGCGCCAGCAGCTTCGAACTAGCGGGGGCCTCCTACGAGCAGTACTTC. The complete variable domain, with remaining parts taken from reference TRBV5-1 and TRBJ2-7, reads KAGVTQTPRYLIKTRGQQVTLSCSPISGHRSVSWYQQTPGQGLQFLFEYFSETQRNKGNFPGRFSGRQFSNSRSEMNVSTLELGDSALYLCASSFELAGASYEQYFGPGTRLTVT.

This clone has just a few counts. The V and J genes are TRBV10-3 and TRBJ2-5; TRBD1 is a possible D gene (6 bases). V lost 7 bases and J 3 bases, leaving 15 bases between the germline ends. The CDR3 runs to 14 residues. The germline gives CDR1 ENHRY, CDR2 SYGVKD. DNA for the CDR3: TGTGCCATCATAGAAGGGGGACAAGAAGAGACCCAGTACTTC. Amino acids: CAIIEGGQEETQYF.

This clone was detected a few times. The V call is TRBV11-2, the J call TRBJ2-1, with 13 bases fitting TRBD2. V trimming: 5 bases; J trimming: 7 bases; junction bases outside the gene matches: 8. This CDR3 region has 16 residues. Germline V gene lookup returns CDR1 SGHAT and CDR2 FQNNGV. The chain's CDR3 is CASSTRTSGSINEQFF. Written as DNA, the CDR3 is TGTGCCAGCAGCACCAGGACTAGCGGGAGTATTAATGAGCAGTTCTTC.

The rearrangement uses TRBV7-9 and TRBJ1-3; no definite D call. CDR3 size: 14 residues. V lost 5 bases to trimming and J lost 6 bases, with 14 bases between them. Germline V gives CDR1 SEHNR, CDR2 FQNEAQ (reference sequence). CDR3 in amino acids: CASSLRGIKNTIYF. The CDR3 region has the DNA TGTGCCAGCAGCCTCAGAGGGATCAAAAACACCATATATTTT.

The rearrangement uses TRBV11-2 and TRBJ2-1, with TRBD2 as a possible D gene (6 bases). Trimming removed 5 bases from V and 0 bases from J, with 11 bases in between. The CDR3 is made up of 15 amino acids. Germline assignment: CDR1 SGHAT and CDR2 FQNNGV. CDR3 amino acids: CASSDRDSSYNEQFF. The CDR3 DNA follows: TGTGCCAGCAGCGACCGGGACTCCTCCTACAATGAGCAGTTCTTC.

The chain carries TRBV11-2 and TRBJ2-7; 8 bases fit TRBD2. This CDR3 is built from 15 residues. CDR1 and CDR2 (germline): SGHAT, FQNNGV. Trimming at V came to 6 bases and at J to 4 bases, leaving 11 bases not matched to a gene. CDR3 protein: CASRRPGLGLYEQYF. The CDR3, as DNA: TGTGCCAGCAGACGTCCGGGACTAGGCTTGTACGAGCAGTACTTC.

The V and J genes are TRBV30 and TRBJ1-6; 10 nucleotides agree with TRBD1. The length of the CDR3 is 15 residues. V gave up 3 bases and J gave up 9 bases; unmatched junction bases: 8. Germline assignment: CDR1 GTSNPN and CDR2 SVGIG (reference sequence). The CDR3 bases are TGTGCCTGGAGCCCACCTGGGACAGGGGTTTCACCCCTCCACTTT. Protein: CAWSPPGTGVSPLHF. Full variable domain (missing parts from reference TRBV30 and TRBJ1-6): SQTIHQWPATLVQPVGSPLSLECTVEGTSNPNLYWYRQAAGRGLQLLFYSVGIGQISSEVPQNLSASRPQDRQFILSSKKLLLSDSGFYLCAWSPPGTGVSPLHFGNGTRLTVT.

The chain uses TRBV4-1 and TRBJ1-2, with unresolved D. The CDR3 contains 15 residues. V lost 1 base and J 2 bases, leaving 11 bases between the germline ends. Germline CDR1 and CDR2: MGHRA and YSYEKL. DNA for the CDR3: TGCGCCAGCAGCCAAGTTGGGATAGAGAACTATGGCTACACCTTC. As protein: CASSQVGIENYGYTF.

J is TRBJ1-2 and V is TRBV5-6, with D tentatively TRBD1 (6 bases). CDR3 length: 13 residues. Per germline, CDR1 SGHDT and CDR2 YYEEEE. Trimming took off 5 bases at V and 13 bases at J, with 21 bases between the two ends. The CDR3 protein is CASRNIQGTPSTF. The CDR3 bases are TGTGCCAGCAGAAACATACAAGGGACACCATCCACCTTC.

The chain is built from TRBV6-6 and TRBJ1-2; TRBD1 aligns across 7 bases. V trimming: 2 bases; J trimming: 2 bases; junction bases outside the gene matches: 8. Germline CDR1 reads MNHNY; CDR2 reads SVGAGI (reference sequence). The CDR3 spans 16 residues. In DNA, the CDR3 is TGTGCCAGCAGTTACCCACCCGGGACAGCGAACTATGGCTACACCTTC. Residues: CASSYPPGTANYGYTF.